Below are 2 T cell receptor beta chains sequenced from a single sample in a study of blood T cell repertoires in COVID-19 (dated by TCRdb to 2018 to 2021). Libraries came from the immunoSEQ multiplex PCR assay. The clones in this table, taken by TCRdb from immuneACCESS, are in-frame only. Not every clone is retained; where verified, under half of the shortfall comes from an unresolved V gene, and the cause of the rest is unknown. Across this sample there are more than 100,000 clones, with around nine tenths seen only once. In total, the top ten clones hold roughly 18% of the sample. Specimen: peripheral blood. These receptors all stem from a man aged 45 to 65 with active or convalescent COVID-19.

The chain combines TRBV4-3 with TRBJ2-5, with 9 bases lining up with TRBD1. The CDR3 length is 15 residues. Germline-derived CDR1 and CDR2 are LGHNA and YSLEER. The V gene end was trimmed by 4 bases and the J gene end by 0 bases; junction bases not matched to a gene: 3. This CDR3 is CASSPGDRDQETQYF. DNA for the CDR3: TGCGCCAGCAGCCCAGGGGACAGGGACCAAGAGACCCAGTACTTC.

Notes on this clone: A much larger clone lies a single base off, so this may be a read error. The J gene is TRBJ1-6, the V gene TRBV12-3 or TRBV12-4; 10 bases match TRBD1. Trimming removed 8 bases from V and 6 bases from J; junction bases left unmatched: 1. The CDR3 consists of 13 residues. The CDR3: CASRDRGNSPLHF. CDR3 sequence (DNA): TGTGCCAGCCGGGACAGGGGTAATTCACCCCTCCACTTT.